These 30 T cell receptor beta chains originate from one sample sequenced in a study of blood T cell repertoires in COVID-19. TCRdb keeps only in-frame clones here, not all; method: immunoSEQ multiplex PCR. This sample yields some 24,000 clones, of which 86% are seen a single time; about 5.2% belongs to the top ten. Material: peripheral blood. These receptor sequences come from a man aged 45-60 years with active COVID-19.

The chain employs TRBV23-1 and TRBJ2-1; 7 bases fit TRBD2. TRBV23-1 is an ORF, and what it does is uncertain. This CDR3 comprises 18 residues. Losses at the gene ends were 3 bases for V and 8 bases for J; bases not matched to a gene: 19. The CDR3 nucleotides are TGCGCCAGCAGTCATTTACCGGGACTATTTTTCTTCGGTGATGAGCAGTTCTTC. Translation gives CASSHLPGLFFFGDEQFF.

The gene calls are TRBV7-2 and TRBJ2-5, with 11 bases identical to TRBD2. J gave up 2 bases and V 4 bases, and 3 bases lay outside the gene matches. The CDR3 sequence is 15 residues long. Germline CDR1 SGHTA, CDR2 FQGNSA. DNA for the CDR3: TGTGCCAGCAGCTCGGGACTAGCGGTTCAAGAGACCCAGTACTTC. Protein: CASSSGLAVQETQYF.

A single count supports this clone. CDR3 protein: CASSPRLGGETETQYF. CDR3 in DNA: TGTGCCAGCAGTCCACGTTTGGGGGGGGAAACGGAGACCCAGTACTTC. The chain uses TRBV9 and TRBJ2-5, with 7 nucleotides matching TRBD2. The CDR3 consists of 16 residues. Per the germline V gene, CDR1 is SGDLS and CDR2 is YYNGEE. The V segment lost 5 bases and the J segment 5 bases; nucleotides outside the gene matches: 15.

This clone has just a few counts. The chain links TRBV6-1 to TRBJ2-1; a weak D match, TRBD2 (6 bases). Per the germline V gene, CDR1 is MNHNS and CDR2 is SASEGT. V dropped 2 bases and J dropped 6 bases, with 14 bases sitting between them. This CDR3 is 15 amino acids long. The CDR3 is CASSETRVGGNEQFF. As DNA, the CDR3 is TGTGCCAGCAGTGAAACCCGGGTGGGGGGCAATGAGCAGTTCTTC.

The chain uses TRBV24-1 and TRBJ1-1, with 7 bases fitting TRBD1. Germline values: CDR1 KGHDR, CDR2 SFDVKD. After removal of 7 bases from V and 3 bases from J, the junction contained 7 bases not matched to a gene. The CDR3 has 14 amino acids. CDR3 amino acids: CATSATGVDTEAFF. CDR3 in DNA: TGTGCCACCAGCGCAACAGGGGTTGACACTGAAGCTTTCTTT.

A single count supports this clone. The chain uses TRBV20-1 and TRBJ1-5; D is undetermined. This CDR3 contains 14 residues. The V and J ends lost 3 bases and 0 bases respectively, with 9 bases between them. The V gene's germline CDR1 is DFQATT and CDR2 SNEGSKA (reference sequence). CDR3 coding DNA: TGCAGTGCTAGTCACAGAAATAGCAATCAGCCCCAGCATTTT. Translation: CSASHRNSNQPQHF.

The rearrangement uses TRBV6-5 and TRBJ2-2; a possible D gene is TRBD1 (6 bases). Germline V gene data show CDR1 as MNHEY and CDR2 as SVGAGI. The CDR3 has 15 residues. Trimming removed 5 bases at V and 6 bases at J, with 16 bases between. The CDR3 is CASSHHGTPPGELFF. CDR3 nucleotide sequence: TGTGCCAGCAGTCACCACGGGACACCCCCCGGGGAGCTGTTTTTT.

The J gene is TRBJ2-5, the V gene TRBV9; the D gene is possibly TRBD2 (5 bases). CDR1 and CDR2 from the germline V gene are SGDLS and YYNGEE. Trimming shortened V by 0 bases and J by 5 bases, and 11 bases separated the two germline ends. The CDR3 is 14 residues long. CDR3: CASSVGRIGETQYF. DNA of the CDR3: TGTGCCAGCAGCGTAGGGAGGATCGGGGAGACCCAGTACTTC.

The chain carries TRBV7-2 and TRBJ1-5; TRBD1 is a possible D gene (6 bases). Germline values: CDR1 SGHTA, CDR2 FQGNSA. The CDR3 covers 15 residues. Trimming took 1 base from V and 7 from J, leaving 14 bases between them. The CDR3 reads CASSLEFGGSQPQHF. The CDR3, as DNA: TGTGCCAGCAGCTTAGAGTTTGGGGGCAGCCAGCCCCAGCATTTT.

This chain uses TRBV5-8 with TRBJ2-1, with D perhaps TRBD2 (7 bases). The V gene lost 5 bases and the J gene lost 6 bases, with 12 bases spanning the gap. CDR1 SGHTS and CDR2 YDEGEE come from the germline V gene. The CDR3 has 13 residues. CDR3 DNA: TGTGCCAGCAGGTTGAGGGGGGGCAATGAGCAGTTCTTC. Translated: CASRLRGGNEQFF.

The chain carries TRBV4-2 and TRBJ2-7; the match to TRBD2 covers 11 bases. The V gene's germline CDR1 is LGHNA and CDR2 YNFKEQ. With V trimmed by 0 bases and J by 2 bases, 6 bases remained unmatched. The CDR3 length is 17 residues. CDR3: CASSQDSRLAGTYEQYF. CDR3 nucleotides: TGTGCCAGCAGCCAAGATTCGAGACTAGCGGGAACCTACGAGCAGTACTTC.

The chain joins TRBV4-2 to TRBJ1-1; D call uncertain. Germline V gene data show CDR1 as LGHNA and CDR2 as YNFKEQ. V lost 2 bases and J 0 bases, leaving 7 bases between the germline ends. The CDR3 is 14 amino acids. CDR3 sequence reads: CASSQSRVNTEAFF. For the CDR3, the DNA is TGTGCCAGCAGCCAATCCCGGGTGAACACTGAAGCTTTCTTT.

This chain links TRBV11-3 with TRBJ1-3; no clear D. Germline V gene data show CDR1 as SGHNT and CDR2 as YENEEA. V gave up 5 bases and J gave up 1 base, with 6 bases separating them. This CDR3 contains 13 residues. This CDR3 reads CASSTGSGNTIYF. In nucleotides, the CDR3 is TGTGCCAGCAGCACGGGGTCTGGAAACACCATATATTTT.

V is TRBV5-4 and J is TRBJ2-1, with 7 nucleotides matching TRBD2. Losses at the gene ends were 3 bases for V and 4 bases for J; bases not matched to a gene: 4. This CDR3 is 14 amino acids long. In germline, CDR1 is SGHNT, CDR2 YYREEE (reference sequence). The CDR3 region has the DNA TGTGCCAGCAGCTCCGGCGGGGGTTACAATGAGCAGTTCTTC. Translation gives CASSSGGGYNEQFF.

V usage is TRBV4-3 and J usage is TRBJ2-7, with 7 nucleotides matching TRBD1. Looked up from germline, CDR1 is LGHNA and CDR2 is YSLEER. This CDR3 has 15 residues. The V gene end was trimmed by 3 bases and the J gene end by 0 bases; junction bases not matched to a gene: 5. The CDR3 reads CASSHDRDPSYEQYF. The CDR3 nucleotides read TGCGCCAGCAGCCATGACAGGGATCCCTCCTACGAGCAGTACTTC.

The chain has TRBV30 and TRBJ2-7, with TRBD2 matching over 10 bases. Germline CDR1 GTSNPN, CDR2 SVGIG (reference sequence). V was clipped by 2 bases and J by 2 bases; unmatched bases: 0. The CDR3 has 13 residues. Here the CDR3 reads CAWSSGRAYEQYF. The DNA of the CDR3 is TGTGCCTGGAGTAGCGGGAGGGCCTACGAGCAGTACTTC.

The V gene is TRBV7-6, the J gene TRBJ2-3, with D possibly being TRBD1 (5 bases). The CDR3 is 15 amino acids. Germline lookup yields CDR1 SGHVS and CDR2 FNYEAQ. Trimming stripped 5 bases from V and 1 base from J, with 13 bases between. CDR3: CASSSQGSGTDTQYF. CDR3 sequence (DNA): TGTGCCAGCAGCAGTCAGGGATCTGGCACAGATACGCAGTATTTT.

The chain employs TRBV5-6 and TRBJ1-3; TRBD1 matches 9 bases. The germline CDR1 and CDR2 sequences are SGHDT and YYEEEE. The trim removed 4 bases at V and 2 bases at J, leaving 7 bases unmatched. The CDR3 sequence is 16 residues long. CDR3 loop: CASSQDRGVTGNTIYF. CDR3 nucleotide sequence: TGTGCCAGCAGCCAGGACAGGGGTGTCACTGGAAACACCATATATTTT.

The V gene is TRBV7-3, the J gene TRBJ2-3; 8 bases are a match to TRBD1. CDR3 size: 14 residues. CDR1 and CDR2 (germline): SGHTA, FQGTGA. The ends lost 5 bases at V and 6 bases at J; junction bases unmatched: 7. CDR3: CASSTTGGRDTQYF. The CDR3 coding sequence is TGTGCCAGCAGCACCACAGGGGGGCGGGATACGCAGTATTTT.

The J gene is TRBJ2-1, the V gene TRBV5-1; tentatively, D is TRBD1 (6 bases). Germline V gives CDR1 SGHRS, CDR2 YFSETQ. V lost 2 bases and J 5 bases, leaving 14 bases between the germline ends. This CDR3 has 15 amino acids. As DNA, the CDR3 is TGCGCCAGCAGCTTACAGGGTTTTAGAAACAATGAGCAGTTCTTC. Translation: CASSLQGFRNNEQFF. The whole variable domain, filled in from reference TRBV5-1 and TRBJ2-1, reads KAGVTQTPRYLIKTRGQQVTLSCSPISGHRSVSWYQQTPGQGLQFLFEYFSETQRNKGNFPGRFSGRQFSNSRSEMNVSTLELGDSALYLCASSLQGFRNNEQFFGPGTRLTVL.

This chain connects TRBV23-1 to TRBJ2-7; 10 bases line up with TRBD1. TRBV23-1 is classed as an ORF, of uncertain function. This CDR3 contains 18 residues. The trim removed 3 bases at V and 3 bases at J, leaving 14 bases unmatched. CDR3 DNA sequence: TGCGCCAGCAGTCAGGAAAACCGATCGGGGACAGGGGACTACGAGCAGTACTTC. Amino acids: CASSQENRSGTGDYEQYF.

The CDR3 nucleotides read TGTGCCAGCAGTTTGCGGCAACTGAACACTGAAGCTTTCTTT. Translating gives CASSLRQLNTEAFF. The chain is built from TRBV28 and TRBJ1-1; D call uncertain. The germline CDR1 and CDR2 sequences are MDHEN and SYDVKM. The CDR3 length is 14 residues. V was trimmed by 3 bases and J by 0 bases, leaving 8 bases between them.

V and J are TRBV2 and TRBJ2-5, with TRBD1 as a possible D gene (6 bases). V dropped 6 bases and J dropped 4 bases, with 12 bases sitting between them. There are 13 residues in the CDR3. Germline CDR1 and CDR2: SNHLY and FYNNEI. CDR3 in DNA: TGTGCCAGCAGGCCTGGGGGCGGAGAGACCCAGTACTTC. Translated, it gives CASRPGGGETQYF.

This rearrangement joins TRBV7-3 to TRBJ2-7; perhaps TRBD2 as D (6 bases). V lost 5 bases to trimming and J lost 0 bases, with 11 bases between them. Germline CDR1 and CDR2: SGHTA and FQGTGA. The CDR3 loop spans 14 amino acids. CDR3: CASSENSGSYEQYF. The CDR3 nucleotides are TGTGCCAGCAGCGAGAATAGCGGCTCCTACGAGCAGTACTTC.

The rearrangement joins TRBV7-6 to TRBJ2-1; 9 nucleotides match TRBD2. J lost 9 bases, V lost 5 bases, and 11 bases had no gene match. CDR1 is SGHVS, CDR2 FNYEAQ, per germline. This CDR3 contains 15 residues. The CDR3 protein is CASSPIAGVGGEQFF. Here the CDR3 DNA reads TGTGCCAGCAGCCCAATAGCGGGAGTGGGTGGTGAGCAGTTCTTC.

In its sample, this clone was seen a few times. For the CDR3, the DNA is TGTGCCAGCAGTCTCGGGACAGGGGGCGATGGAGGACGATATTTT. Translation gives CASSLGTGGDGGRYF. V usage is TRBV3-1 (or the pseudogene TRBV3-2) and J usage is TRBJ1-3; 12 nucleotides align to TRBD1. The CDR3 is 15 residues long. V lost 6 bases, J lost 15 bases, and 15 bases stayed unmatched. CDR1 is LGHDT, CDR2 YNNKEL, per germline (reference sequence).

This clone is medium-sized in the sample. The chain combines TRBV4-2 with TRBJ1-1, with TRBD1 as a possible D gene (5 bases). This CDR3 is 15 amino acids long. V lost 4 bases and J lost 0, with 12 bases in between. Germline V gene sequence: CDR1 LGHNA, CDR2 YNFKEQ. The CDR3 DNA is TGTGCCAGCAGCCCTACGGACATCTTGAACACTGAAGCTTTCTTT. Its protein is CASSPTDILNTEAFF.

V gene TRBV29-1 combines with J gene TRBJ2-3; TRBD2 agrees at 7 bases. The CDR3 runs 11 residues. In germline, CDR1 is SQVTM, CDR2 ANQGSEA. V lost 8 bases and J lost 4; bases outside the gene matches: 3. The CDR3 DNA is TGCAGCATAGGACTAGCAGATACGCAGTATTTT. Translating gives CSIGLADTQYF.

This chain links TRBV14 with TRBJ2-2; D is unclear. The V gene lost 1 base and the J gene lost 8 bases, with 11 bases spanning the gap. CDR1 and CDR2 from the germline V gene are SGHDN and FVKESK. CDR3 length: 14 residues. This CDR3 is CASSQAGLRGELFF. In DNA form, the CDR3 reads TGTGCCAGCAGCCAAGCTGGGTTGAGGGGGGAGCTGTTTTTT.

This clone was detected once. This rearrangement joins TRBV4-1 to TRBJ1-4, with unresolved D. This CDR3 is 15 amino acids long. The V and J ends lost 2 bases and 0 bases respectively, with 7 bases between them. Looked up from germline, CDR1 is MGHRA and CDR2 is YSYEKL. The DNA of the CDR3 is TGCGCCAGCAGCCAATCGCGAGCAACTAATGAAAAACTGTTTTTT. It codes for CASSQSRATNEKLFF.